Reported below is one T cell receptor (beta chain). The source of the sample is a study of immune evolution from preneoplasia to lung adenocarcinoma. The CDR3 is made up of 13 amino acids. Per the germline V gene, CDR1 is SGHNT and CDR2 is YENEEA. The V end lost 1 base, the J end lost 7 bases, and 10 bases lay between the germline ends. Some clones are missing from TCRdb's copy, which holds only in-frame ones; the method was immunoSEQ multiplex PCR. The data show about 13,000 clones, 65% to 85% seen once. The TCR originated in a person aged 70 to 85 with lung adenocarcinoma. Sequenced sample: FFPE minimally invasive lung adenocarcinoma tissue. This chain uses TRBV11-3 with TRBJ1-1, with D possibly being TRBD1 (5 bases). The CDR3 here is CASSLGTGDEAFF. CDR3 coding DNA: TGTGCCAGCAGCTTAGGGACGGGGGATGAAGCTTTCTTT.